Listed here are 25 T cell receptor beta chains from one sample, sequenced in a study of molecular identifiers for immune sequencing clone quantification. In TCRdb, the PCR reads were re-called with MiXCR into one record per CDR3 protein. The sample shows about 510,000 distinct CDR3 sequences, less than 30% of them seen only once. Sequenced input: naive CD8+ T cells from blood, with Jurkat cell RNA spiked in. The subset is: FACS-sorted CD8+CD4-CCR7+CD45RA+ naive T cells. The receptor set was obtained from a human donor in good health. Some libraries in this study had Jurkat cell RNA spiked in.

About this clonotype: A read error may explain this, as a much larger clone is one base away. The rearrangement uses TRBV20-1 and TRBJ2-7; unclear D gene. Germline-derived CDR1 and CDR2 are DFQATT and SNEGSKA (reference sequence). The CDR3 is 15 amino acids. Trimming removed 1 base at V and 2 bases at J, with 15 bases between. CDR3 amino acids: CSARGGKGFAYEQYF. As DNA, the CDR3 is TGCAGTGCTAGAGGAGGCAAAGGCTTCGCCTACGAGCAGTACTTC.

This clonotype was detected only a few times. The rearrangement uses TRBV29-1 and TRBJ1-2; no clear D gene. V lost 6 bases, J lost 4 bases, and 12 bases lay in between. The CDR3 spans 12 residues. Germline V gene sequence: CDR1 SQVTM, CDR2 ANQGSEA. The CDR3 coding sequence is TGCAGCGTGTGGGGTGAAGGCTATGGCTACACCTTC. Protein sequence: CSVWGEGYGYTF.

The J gene is TRBJ1-1, the V gene TRBV11-2, with D perhaps matching TRBD1 (5 bases). The CDR3 runs to 17 residues. Trimming took off 2 bases at V and 0 bases at J, with 16 bases between the two ends. Per germline, CDR1 SGHAT and CDR2 FQNNGV. Here the CDR3 DNA reads TGTGCCAGCAGCTTAAATTGGGAAGGGGCGTTGAACACTGAAGCTTTCTTT. This encodes CASSLNWEGALNTEAFF. Combining the CDR3 with reference TRBV11-2 and TRBJ1-1 gives the whole variable domain EAGVAQSPRYKIIEKRQSVAFWCNPISGHATLYWYQQILGQGPKLLIQFQNNGVVDDSQLPKDRFSAERLKGVDSTLKIQPAKLEDSAVYLCASSLNWEGALNTEAFFGQGTRLTVV.

This clonotype came up a few times. The chain couples TRBV6-5 to TRBJ2-1; D is possibly TRBD1 (5 bases). V lost 0 bases and J lost 4, with 10 bases in between. Germline CDR1 is MNHEY and CDR2 is SVGAGI. The CDR3 is 15 residues long. The CDR3 DNA sequence: TGTGCCAGCAGTTACTCCAGGACACAGTACAATGAGCAGTTCTTC. This gives the protein CASSYSRTQYNEQFF.

A few counts support this clonotype. The V and J genes are TRBV6-6 and TRBJ2-1, with 9 bases aligning to TRBD2. Germline assignment: CDR1 MNHNY and CDR2 SVGAGI (reference sequence). The junction had 12 bases not matched to a gene; V was cut back by 2 bases and J by 7 bases. This CDR3 comprises 17 residues. CDR3 region: CASSYGVGAGGPNEQFF. The CDR3, as DNA: TGTGCCAGCAGTTACGGGGTTGGCGCGGGAGGGCCGAATGAGCAGTTCTTC.

This clonotype showed up many times. The chain joins TRBV6-2 or TRBV6-3 to TRBJ2-5; 9 nucleotides align to TRBD1. V lost 6 bases and J lost 3; bases outside the gene matches: 2. Germline loops: CDR1 MNHEY, CDR2 SVGEGT. This CDR3 is built from 13 residues. The CDR3 sequence: CASRTGGEETQYF. CDR3 DNA: TGTGCCAGCAGAACAGGGGGCGAAGAGACCCAGTACTTC.

This clonotype appeared a few times. The chain carries TRBV6-5 and TRBJ2-1, with 9 bases aligning to TRBD2. Germline V gene sequence: CDR1 MNHEY, CDR2 SVGAGI. V was clipped by 6 bases and J by 0 bases; unmatched bases: 6. CDR3 length equals 16 residues. This chain's CDR3 is CASSGTSRSSYNEQFF. Here the CDR3 DNA reads TGTGCCAGCAGCGGGACTAGCCGAAGCTCCTACAATGAGCAGTTCTTC.

This clonotype has a count of ten or more. The rearrangement uses TRBV29-1 and TRBJ2-7, with TRBD1 matching over 9 bases. Germline loops: CDR1 SQVTM, CDR2 ANQGSEA. The CDR3 covers 14 residues. The junction had 9 bases not matched to a gene; V was cut back by 4 bases and J by 5 bases. For the CDR3, the DNA is TGCAGCGTTGGCAGGACAGGGGTTTCCGACGAGCAGTACTTC. Translated, it gives CSVGRTGVSDEQYF.

Comment on this clonotype: A much larger clone lies a single base off, so this may be a read error. This chain links TRBV6-5 with TRBJ1-1; 7 positions match TRBD1. This CDR3 region has 13 residues. Germline V CDR1 and CDR2: MNHEY, SVGAGI. This CDR3 reads CASHQGGSTGAFF. CDR3 coding DNA: TGTGCCTCCCACCAGGGGGGGAGTACTGGAGCTTTCTTT.

In its sample, this clonotype was seen many times. The J gene is TRBJ2-3, the V gene TRBV7-9; D perhaps matches TRBD2 (5 bases). Trimming removed 6 bases at V and 6 bases at J, with 16 bases between. CDR1 and CDR2 (germline): SEHNR, FQNEAQ (reference sequence). The CDR3 contains 14 residues. The CDR3 DNA reads TGTGCCAGCAGACCGTCCCTCGGGGTCGATACGCAGTATTTT. This gives the protein CASRPSLGVDTQYF. The full variable domain, completed using reference TRBV7-9 and TRBJ2-3, is DTGVSQNPRHKITKRGQNVTFRCDPISEHNRLYWYRQTLGQGPEFLTYFQNEAQLEKSRLLSDRFSAERPKGSFSTLEIQRTEQGDSAMYLCASRPSLGVDTQYFGPGTRLTVL.

The chain recombines TRBV20-1 with TRBJ1-2; D uncertain. Germline V gives CDR1 DFQATT, CDR2 SNEGSKA (reference sequence). The length of the CDR3 is 17 residues. Between the trimmed V and J ends, which lost 6 bases and 4 bases, there was a span of 27 bases. In nucleotides, the CDR3 is TGCAGTGCCCGACCGAGAGGGAGTGATTTCTCCTCCTATGGCTACACCTTC. The encoded protein is CSARPRGSDFSSYGYTF.

Ten or more counts support this clonotype. The chain uses TRBV10-3 and TRBJ2-7; weak D call: TRBD1 (5 bases). V was pared by 3 bases and J by 5 bases, with 17 bases between. CDR1 and CDR2 from the germline V gene are ENHRY and SYGVKD. The CDR3 is made up of 15 amino acids. The CDR3 protein is CAISDSDRVPDEQYF. DNA of the CDR3: TGTGCCATCAGTGACTCCGACAGAGTCCCTGACGAGCAGTACTTC.

The CDR3 spells CASSVGGRGLSTYEQYF. The CDR3 coding sequence is TGTGCCAGCAGCGTGGGGGGTAGGGGACTTTCAACCTACGAGCAGTACTTC. The V gene is TRBV7-2, the J gene TRBJ2-7; possible D gene TRBD2, 6 bases. CDR3 length: 17 amino acids. Germline CDR1 is SGHTA and CDR2 is FQGNSA. V was trimmed by 5 bases and J by 2 bases, leaving 22 bases between them.

Note on this clonotype: A much larger clone lies a single base off, so this may be a read error. This chain joins TRBV29-1 and TRBJ2-5; either TRBD1 or TRBD2 may fit D (6 bases each). The CDR3 is made up of 14 amino acids. The V gene's germline CDR1 is SQVTM and CDR2 ANQGSEA. V lost 4 bases and J 9 bases, leaving 21 bases between the germline ends. CDR3 in DNA: TGCAGCGTTGGAGCCGTCGTAGCAGGGGAGGCCCAGTACTTC. Translated, it gives CSVGAVVAGEAQYF.

The rearrangement joins TRBV6-5 to TRBJ1-5; D remains ambiguous. The CDR3 has 16 amino acids. The V end lost 0 bases, the J end lost 0 bases, and 9 bases lay between the germline ends. Germline CDR1 is MNHEY and CDR2 is SVGAGI. In DNA form, the CDR3 reads TGTGCCAGCAGTTACTCTTGGAGGGCTAGCAATCAGCCCCAGCATTTT. Its protein is CASSYSWRASNQPQHF.

This rearrangement joins TRBV19 to TRBJ1-1; possibly TRBD1 for D (5 bases). The CDR3 totals 15 residues. In germline, CDR1 is LNHDA, CDR2 SQIVND (reference sequence). V shed 5 bases and J shed 4 bases, with 17 bases lying between them. CDR3 sequence: CASSFNGVGVTEAFF. The CDR3 coding sequence is TGTGCCAGTAGTTTCAACGGGGTGGGGGTCACTGAAGCTTTCTTT.

This clonotype occurred a few times. This rearrangement joins TRBV29-1 to TRBJ2-7; D tentatively reads TRBD1 or TRBD2 (5 bases each). The CDR3 is made up of 13 amino acids. Per the germline V gene, CDR1 is SQVTM and CDR2 is ANQGSEA. V lost 8 bases to trimming and J lost 5 bases, with 19 bases between them. The CDR3 coding sequence is TGCAGCCATCCGGGACCAAAATGGGACGAGCAGTACTTC. Translation: CSHPGPKWDEQYF.

As regards this clonotype: This CDR3 fails to terminate in the conserved phenylalanine or tryptophan, so it likely reflects a read error. J is TRBJ1-1 and V is TRBV7-9; D gene unclear. Germline V gene data show CDR1 as SEHNR and CDR2 as FQNEAQ (reference sequence). CDR3 size: 13 residues. Trimming took off 5 bases at V and 5 bases at J, with 12 bases between the two ends. The CDR3 loop is CASSPTTLTEAFI. In DNA, the CDR3 is TGTGCCAGCAGCCCCACCACGTTAACTGAAGCTTTCATT.

The table lists this clonotype with many counts. The rearrangement uses TRBV5-6 and TRBJ2-7; D may correspond to TRBD1 or TRBD2 (5 bases each). The CDR3 runs to 13 residues. V lost 4 bases, J lost 4 bases, and 12 bases lay in between. Germline-derived CDR1 and CDR2 are SGHDT and YYEEEE. The CDR3: CASSLRREYEQYF. CDR3 coding DNA: TGTGCCAGCAGCCTCCGCAGGGAGTACGAGCAGTACTTC.

The chain carries TRBV4-3 and TRBJ2-5, with D perhaps assigned TRBD1 or TRBD2 (7 bases each). Germline V gene lookup returns CDR1 LGHNA and CDR2 YSLEER. The CDR3 covers 14 residues. V was cut by 2 bases and J by 3 bases, with 10 bases left in between. The CDR3 DNA reads as TGCGCCAGCAGCCAACAGGGGGGGGAAGAGACCCAGTACTTC. This encodes CASSQQGGEETQYF.

In regard to this clonotype: The conserved closing phenylalanine or tryptophan is absent in this CDR3, likely reflecting a read error. The chain uses TRBV7-2 and TRBJ1-2; D ambiguous. CDR1 and CDR2 from the germline V gene are SGHTA and FQGNSA. The CDR3 contains 14 residues. CDR3 protein: CASSLGSSNNGYTI. The CDR3 nucleotides read TGTGCCAGCAGCTTAGGATCATCTAACAATGGCTACACCATC.

In its sample, this clonotype was seen many times. The genes are TRBV6-5 and TRBJ1-1; 8 bases agree with TRBD1. Germline V lookup: CDR1 MNHEY, CDR2 SVGAGI. This CDR3 has 14 residues. Trimming cost V 1 base and J 4 bases; bases outside gene matches: 2. The CDR3 nucleotides are TGTGCCAGCAGTTACTTAGACAGGGGCACTGAAGCTTTCTTT. This gives the protein CASSYLDRGTEAFF.

Points on this clonotype: A read error may be the cause here, since a much bigger clone is one base away. The chain combines TRBV2 with TRBJ2-3, with D perhaps matching TRBD2 (6 bases). From germline, CDR1 is SNHLY and CDR2 FYNNEI. The CDR3 covers 14 residues. The CDR3 loop reads CACTSAGSTNTQYF. CDR3 coding DNA: TGTGCCTGTACTTCCGCGGGGAGCACAAATACGCAGTATTTT.

In its sample, this clonotype was seen many times. This chain joins TRBV13 and TRBJ1-1, with 8 bases fitting TRBD1. The J segment lost 3 bases and the V segment lost 4 bases, leaving 10 bases of the junction unmatched. CDR3 size: 16 residues. From germline, CDR1 is PRHDT and CDR2 FYEKMQ (reference sequence). CDR3 loop: CASSSTGQGPYTEAFF. For the CDR3, the DNA is TGTGCCAGCAGCTCGACTGGACAGGGCCCGTACACTGAAGCTTTCTTT.

On this clonotype: One end of the junction does not line up with germline, which may come from a read error. V usage is TRBV5-6 and J usage is TRBJ2-7; TRBD2 might be the D (5 bases). The CDR3 totals 12 residues. From germline, CDR1 is SGHDT and CDR2 YYEEEE. The CDR3 loop reads CAGSLEAYEQYF. The CDR3 region has the DNA TGTGCCGGCAGCTTGGAGGCCTACGAGCAGTACTTC.